The 29 T cell receptor beta chains reported below all come from one sample, sequenced in a study of OX40 agonist ivuxolimab in advanced cancers. Here immunoSEQ multiplex PCR was the method, and the copy in TCRdb shows in-frame clones only, minus some. The sample has tens of thousands of clones, 91% seen once. This material consisted of CD4+ or CD8+ T cells sorted from blood, taken in a trial of the OX40 agonist ivuxolimab. The source is an adult with an advanced solid tumor such as melanoma, head and neck, liver or kidney cancer.

The chain carries TRBV5-1 and TRBJ2-5; D not resolved. The length of the CDR3 is 16 residues. Germline CDR1 is SGHRS and CDR2 is YFSETQ. Deletions cut 0 bases from V and 2 bases from J, with 14 bases between. The CDR3 reads CASSLGTGSDQETQYF. Written as DNA, the CDR3 is TGCGCCAGCAGCTTGGGAACCGGCAGCGATCAAGAGACCCAGTACTTC.

The CDR3 DNA reads TGTGCCAGCCGAGATGGAGTCCCTAACACCGGGGAGCTGTTTTTT. It encodes CASRDGVPNTGELFF. V and J are TRBV6-5 and TRBJ2-2; D ambiguous. Germline V gene lookup returns CDR1 MNHEY and CDR2 SVGAGI. V was cut by 8 bases and J by 2 bases, with 15 bases left in between. The CDR3 is 15 amino acids.

This chain links TRBV25-1 with TRBJ2-7, with no clear D. Trimming took off 3 bases at V and 9 bases at J, with 18 bases between the two ends. CDR1 is MGHDK and CDR2 is SYGVNS in the germline V gene. CDR3 length equals 14 residues. CDR3 sequence reads: CASSDRARQDVQYF. The DNA for the CDR3 is TGTGCCAGCAGTGATAGGGCTAGGCAGGACGTGCAGTACTTC.

V and J are TRBV9 and TRBJ1-4, with D unclear. The V gene lost 0 bases and the J gene lost 3 bases, with 15 bases spanning the gap. Germline V gene lookup returns CDR1 SGDLS and CDR2 YYNGEE. This CDR3 is 17 amino acids long. The CDR3 DNA is TGTGCCAGCAGCGTAGTTGGTAGCGGCGCAGCTAATGAAAAACTGTTTTTT. Amino acids: CASSVVGSGAANEKLFF.

The J gene is TRBJ2-3, the V gene TRBV6-6; the match to TRBD1 covers 7 bases. Trimming took 3 bases from V and 6 from J; bases not matched to a gene: 6. Germline V gene sequence: CDR1 MNHNY, CDR2 SVGAGI (reference sequence). The CDR3 has 14 amino acids. CDR3 sequence reads: CASSYLGGSDTQYF. As DNA, the CDR3 is TGTGCCAGCAGTTATCTAGGGGGCTCGGATACGCAGTATTTT.

The V gene is TRBV5-1, the J gene TRBJ2-1, with a weak D call TRBD2 (5 bases). Looked up from germline, CDR1 is SGHRS and CDR2 is YFSETQ. V was trimmed by 0 bases and J by 7 bases, leaving 14 bases between them. The CDR3 has 15 residues. DNA of the CDR3: TGCGCCAGCAGCTTGGTGCCGCATCGGGGAAATGAGCAGTTCTTC. Translation: CASSLVPHRGNEQFF.

The chain employs TRBV14 and TRBJ2-6; tentatively, D is TRBD1 or TRBD2 (6 bases each). The CDR3 sequence is 17 residues long. The ends were cut back, 5 bases at V and 3 bases at J, with 17 bases in the middle. The germline gives CDR1 SGHDN, CDR2 FVKESK. CDR3 nucleotide sequence: TGTGCCAGCAGCATGTCGACTAGGGGGTATGGGGCCAACGTCCTGACTTTC. Protein sequence: CASSMSTRGYGANVLTF.

This clone has only one observation. The CDR3 DNA follows: TGCAGCGTTGGGGGGTCTAGCGGGAGGGGTCCCTACAATGAGCAGTTCTTC. It codes for CSVGGSSGRGPYNEQFF. This chain links TRBV29-1 with TRBJ2-1; the match to TRBD2 covers 12 bases. Germline assignment: CDR1 SQVTM and CDR2 ANQGSEA. The CDR3 runs to 17 residues. The junction had 9 bases not matched to a gene; V was cut back by 4 bases and J by 2 bases.

The chain joins TRBV2 to TRBJ2-5; the match to TRBD2 covers 7 bases. Gene TRBJ2-7 matches the end of the DNA better, so the J call may be wrong. Germline V gene sequence: CDR1 SNHLY, CDR2 FYNNEI. CDR3 length: 13 residues. For the CDR3, the DNA is TGTGCCAGCAGCGGACTAGGAGTCTACGAGCAGTACTTC. As protein: CASSGLGVYEQYF.

This clone has more than one count but fewer than ten. The CDR3 bases are TGTGCCAGCTCACCCTATGGGGACACAAATGAAAAACTGTTTTTT. Encoded protein: CASSPYGDTNEKLFF. The V and J genes are TRBV2 and TRBJ1-4, with a weak D call TRBD1 (6 bases). Germline V CDR1 and CDR2: SNHLY, FYNNEI. This CDR3 contains 15 residues. Trimming cost V 8 bases and J 5 bases, with 18 bases left between them.

The chain uses TRBV30 and TRBJ2-2; D tentatively fits TRBD1 or TRBD2 (6 bases each). Per the germline V gene, CDR1 is GTSNPN and CDR2 is SVGIG (reference sequence). Trimming took off 2 bases at V and 7 bases at J, with 11 bases between the two ends. CDR3 length equals 13 residues. DNA of the CDR3: TGTGCCTGGAGTCCGGGGGCGGGCGGGGAGCTGTTTTTT. Translation gives CAWSPGAGGELFF. Full variable domain (outside the CDR3, taken from reference TRBV30 and TRBJ2-2): SQTIHQWPATLVQPVGSPLSLECTVEGTSNPNLYWYRQAAGRGLQLLFYSVGIGQISSEVPQNLSASRPQDRQFILSSKKLLLSDSGFYLCAWSPGAGGELFFGEGSRLTVL.

The chain joins TRBV7-9 to TRBJ1-1; 7 positions match TRBD1. The CDR3 is 14 residues long. Germline-derived CDR1 and CDR2 are SEHNR and FQNEAQ (reference sequence). J gave up 2 bases and V 3 bases, and 3 bases lay outside the gene matches. The CDR3 loop is CASSFWTGNTEAFF. Written as DNA, the CDR3 is TGTGCCAGCAGCTTCTGGACAGGTAACACTGAAGCTTTCTTT.

V and J are TRBV4-1 and TRBJ2-1; D might be TRBD1 (7 bases). The CDR3 is made up of 17 amino acids. CDR1 MGHRA and CDR2 YSYEKL come from the germline V gene. V was cut by 0 bases and J by 2 bases, with 14 bases left in between. CDR3 bases: TGCGCCAGCAGCCAAGAAATGCCCAGGGGGGCCTACAATGAGCAGTTCTTC. Translation: CASSQEMPRGAYNEQFF.

This clone was seen a few times. In the same sample, other DNA sequences code for this CDR3. The CDR3 region has the DNA TGTGCCAGTAGTATAGGATACACTGAAGCTTTCTTT. Translation gives CASSIGYTEAFF. This chain joins TRBV19 and TRBJ1-1; D is uncertain. CDR3 length: 12 residues. The germline V and J ends were trimmed by 1 base and 3 bases, with 3 bases remaining between them. Germline assignment: CDR1 LNHDA and CDR2 SQIVND (reference sequence).

The chain joins TRBV5-6 to TRBJ1-5; 7 nucleotides match TRBD1. The CDR3 spans 14 residues. CDR1 and CDR2 (germline): SGHDT, YYEEEE. The junction had 2 bases not matched to a gene; V was cut back by 0 bases and J by 5 bases. The CDR3 loop reads CASSLGQGYQPQHF. CDR3 bases: TGTGCCAGCAGCTTGGGACAGGGTTATCAGCCCCAGCATTTT.

This chain links TRBV6-6 with TRBJ2-7, with D maybe TRBD1 (6 bases). Germline V gives CDR1 MNHNY, CDR2 SVGAGI (reference sequence). This CDR3 contains 14 residues. V was clipped by 2 bases and J by 2 bases, with 10 bases between them. CDR3 sequence reads: CASSYVDRPYEQYF. As DNA, the CDR3 is TGTGCCAGCAGTTACGTGGACAGACCCTACGAGCAGTACTTC.

The chain carries TRBV18 and TRBJ2-3; no firm D call. CDR1 and CDR2 from the germline V gene are KGHSH and LQKENI. The CDR3 has 11 residues. The V end was cut by 3 bases, the J end by 5 bases, with 3 bases between. Written as DNA, the CDR3 is TGTGCCAGCTCACCCGGAGATACGCAGTATTTT. Translating gives CASSPGDTQYF.

This clone is a singleton in its sample. The chain recombines TRBV28 with TRBJ1-4; 7 bases are a match to TRBD1. There are 16 residues in the CDR3. Germline V CDR1 and CDR2: MDHEN, SYDVKM. V trimming: 3 bases; J trimming: 8 bases; junction bases outside the gene matches: 12. CDR3 coding DNA: TGTGCCAGCAGTTTTTTGGGAACAGGGGAAAACGAAAAACTGTTTTTT. Its protein product is CASSFLGTGENEKLFF.

The genes are TRBV5-1 and TRBJ1-2, with 7 nucleotides matching TRBD1. V gave up 0 bases and J gave up 3 bases; unmatched junction bases: 2. The length of the CDR3 is 14 residues. Germline V gene lookup returns CDR1 SGHRS and CDR2 YFSETQ. Written as DNA, the CDR3 is TGCGCCAGCAGCTTGGGACAGGGTTACTATGGCTACACCTTC. It specifies CASSLGQGYYGYTF.

This chain connects TRBV7-9 to TRBJ1-5; possibly TRBD1 for D (5 bases). The CDR3 is 15 amino acids. Germline V gives CDR1 SEHNR, CDR2 FQNEAQ (reference sequence). The V gene lost 4 bases and the J gene lost 5 bases, with 15 bases spanning the gap. For the CDR3, the DNA is TGTGCCAGCAGCTCCCAGACAGAACCATATCAGCCCCAGCATTTT. This encodes CASSSQTEPYQPQHF.

In DNA form, the CDR3 reads TGTGCCAGTAGTATGTCGGGCGGAGGCTCTGGAAACACCATATATTTT. This codes for CASSMSGGGSGNTIYF. This rearrangement joins TRBV19 to TRBJ1-3, with D uncertain. V was trimmed by 3 bases and J by 0 bases, leaving 12 bases between them. The germline gives CDR1 LNHDA, CDR2 SQIVND (reference sequence). The CDR3 totals 16 residues.

The chain couples TRBV4-1 to TRBJ2-5; the D call may be TRBD1 or TRBD2 (5 bases each). The J call may be faulty, since TRBJ2-7 better matches the DNA end. The CDR3 has 16 amino acids. CDR1 is MGHRA, CDR2 YSYEKL, per germline. The CDR3 here is CASSQEWLGVPYEQYF. The CDR3 nucleotides read TGCGCCAGCAGCCAAGAGTGGTTGGGGGTCCCCTACGAGCAGTACTTC.

This clone has a handful of counts. This rearrangement joins TRBV12-5 to TRBJ2-1; 11 bases are shared with TRBD2. The CDR3 runs to 21 residues. The junction had 14 bases not matched to a gene; V was cut back by 0 bases and J by 1 base. CDR1 is LGHNT, CDR2 FRNRAP, per germline. The CDR3 DNA reads as TGTGCTAGTGGTTTGGTCCCAAGATGGGGACTAGCGGATAAATCCTACAATGAGCAGTTCTTC. Translated: CASGLVPRWGLADKSYNEQFF.

A single count supports this clone. The chain has TRBV11-3 and TRBJ2-5; D is ambiguous. The CDR3 is 13 amino acids. Germline V gene data show CDR1 as SGHNT and CDR2 as YENEEA. Between the trimmed V and J ends, which lost 4 bases and 5 bases, there was a span of 11 bases. The CDR3 region has the DNA TGTGCCAGCAGCTCAAATTACGGGGAGACCCAGTACTTC. Translation: CASSSNYGETQYF.

The chain employs TRBV14 and TRBJ2-3; D gene unclear. With 0 bases removed from V and 0 bases from J, the gap between germline ends came to 19 bases. This CDR3 contains 19 residues. Per the germline V gene, CDR1 is SGHDN and CDR2 is FVKESK. The CDR3 region has the DNA TGTGCCAGCAGCCAAGATGTGCGTAATCCATACACTAGCACAGATACGCAGTATTTT. Amino acid sequence: CASSQDVRNPYTSTDTQYF. The full variable domain, rest sourced from reference TRBV14 and TRBJ2-3, is EAGVTQFPSHSVIEKGQTVTLRCDPISGHDNLYWYRRVMGKEIKFLLHFVKESKQDESGMPNNRFLAERTGGTYSTLKVQPAELEDSGVYFCASSQDVRNPYTSTDTQYFGPGTRLTVL.

This chain connects TRBV7-9 to TRBJ2-7, with D maybe TRBD1 (6 bases). Trimming pared 0 bases from V and 0 bases from J, leaving 9 bases between. The germline V gene encodes CDR1 SEHNR and CDR2 FQNEAQ (reference sequence). This CDR3 has 15 residues. CDR3 sequence: CASSLAGDISYEQYF. The CDR3 coding sequence is TGTGCCAGCAGCTTAGCGGGGGACATCTCCTACGAGCAGTACTTC.

This clone was picked up one time. This chain uses TRBV5-4 with TRBJ2-5; 9 bases agree with TRBD2. Germline CDR1 and CDR2: SGHNT and YYREEE (reference sequence). The CDR3 runs 15 residues. V lost 0 bases and J lost 5; bases outside the gene matches: 5. CDR3 DNA sequence: TGTGCCAGCAGCTTGGTGGCTAGCGGGATGGAGACCCAGTACTTC. It specifies CASSLVASGMETQYF.

The chain joins TRBV5-6 to TRBJ2-3; D may be TRBD2 (6 bases). This CDR3 is 17 amino acids long. Deletions cut 3 bases from V and 2 bases from J, with 19 bases between. CDR1 SGHDT and CDR2 YYEEEE come from the germline V gene. The CDR3 spells CASSWESGGADTDTQYF. As DNA, the CDR3 is TGTGCCAGCAGCTGGGAATCGGGCGGGGCCGACACAGATACGCAGTATTTT.

This chain links TRBV10-2 with TRBJ2-3; the match to TRBD2 covers 7 bases. V lost 4 bases, J lost 9 bases, and 4 bases stayed unmatched. There are 12 residues in the CDR3. Germline-derived CDR1 and CDR2 are WSHSY and SAAADI. In DNA, the CDR3 is TGCGCCAGCAGTGGGGGGGGAGACACGCAGTATTTT. Protein product: CASSGGGDTQYF.